This T cell receptor (beta chain) was found in a study of T cells in Graves' hyperthyroidism and ophthalmopathy. Patients between 18 and 65 years old had hyperthyroidism, newly diagnosed and lasting under 2 months. Amplified TCR beta CDR3 regions came from RNA transcripts. RT-PCR in the first round (using the HTBI primer set) targeted the TCR CDR3. TCRdb used MiXCR to reprocess the multiplex PCR reads, holding one entry per CDR3 protein. The sample lists just under 750,000 distinct CDR3 sequences, 35% occurring once. Ten or more counts support this clonotype. Its target is unknown. Findings and caveats of the study: Separation of ophthalmopathy from stable hyperthyroidism was achieved by a 13 V-J model. Most clonotypes expanded in thyroid above 0.001 were likewise present in blood.

V lost 5 bases and J lost 5; bases outside the gene matches: 2. The CDR3 contains 13 residues. CDR1 and CDR2 (germline): SGHTA, FQGNSA. V usage is TRBV7-2 and J usage is TRBJ1-1; 10 positions match TRBD1. The sample taken for sequencing was blood. This TCR was sampled from a woman in her thirties or forties with Graves' hyperthyroidism. CDR3: CASSRDRGTEAFF. CDR3 nucleotide sequence: TGTGCCAGCAGCCGGGACAGGGGTACTGAAGCTTTCTTT.